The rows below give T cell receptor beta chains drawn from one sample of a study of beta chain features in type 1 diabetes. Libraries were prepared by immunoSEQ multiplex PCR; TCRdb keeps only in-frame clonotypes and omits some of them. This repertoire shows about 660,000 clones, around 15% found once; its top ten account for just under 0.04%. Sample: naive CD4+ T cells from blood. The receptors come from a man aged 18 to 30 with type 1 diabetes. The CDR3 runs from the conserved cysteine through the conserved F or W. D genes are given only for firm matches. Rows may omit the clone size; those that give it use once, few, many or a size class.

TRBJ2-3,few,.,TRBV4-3,CASSQDLRAGDTQYF,TGCGCCAGCAGCCAGGATCTAAGGGCGGGGGATACGCAGTATTTT
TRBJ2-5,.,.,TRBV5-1,CASSLEPRGPEETQYF,TGCGCCAGCAGCTTGGAACCCCGGGGTCCTGAGGAGACCCAGTACTTC
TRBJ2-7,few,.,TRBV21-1,CASNLGDRGSDEQYF,TGTGCCAGCAACCTAGGGGACAGGGGCAGCGACGAGCAGTACTTC
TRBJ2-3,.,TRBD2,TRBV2,CAGAPSGRTDTQYF,TGTGCCGGGGCCCCTAGCGGGAGAACAGATACGCAGTATTTT
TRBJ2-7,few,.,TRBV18,CASSLRDGYEQYF,TGTGCCAGCTCACTTCGGGACGGCTACGAGCAGTACTTC
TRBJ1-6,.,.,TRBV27,CASSSYNSPLHF,TGTGCCAGCAGCTCCTATAATTCACCCCTCCACTTT
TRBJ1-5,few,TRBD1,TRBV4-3,CASSLRTGGTQPQHF,TGCGCCAGCAGCCTACGGACAGGGGGCACTCAGCCCCAGCATTTT
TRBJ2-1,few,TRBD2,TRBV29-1,CSVLGLAGHNEQFF,TGCAGCGTCCTCGGCCTAGCGGGACACAATGAGCAGTTCTTC
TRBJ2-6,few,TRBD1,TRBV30,CAWRTGLGANVLTF,TGTGCCTGGAGGACAGGGCTCGGGGCCAACGTCCTGACTTTC
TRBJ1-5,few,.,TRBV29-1,CSVGADNQPQHF,TGCAGCGTTGGGGCTGACAATCAGCCCCAGCATTTT
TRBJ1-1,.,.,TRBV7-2,CASRLIPTGEAFF,TGTGCCAGCAGGTTAATTCCTACAGGTGAAGCTTTCTTT
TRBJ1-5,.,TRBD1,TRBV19,CASRGQGKNQPQHF,TGTGCCAGTAGGGGACAGGGAAAGAATCAGCCCCAGCATTTT
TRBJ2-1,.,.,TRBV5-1,CASSLEPPRNEQFF,TGCGCCAGCAGCTTGGAACCCCCGCGCAATGAGCAGTTCTTC
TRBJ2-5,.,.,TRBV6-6,CASRSEETQYF,TGTGCCAGCCGGTCCGAAGAGACCCAGTACTTC
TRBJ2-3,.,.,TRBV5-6,CASSPRQVGDTQYF,TGTGCCAGCAGCCCGAGGCAGGTGGGGGATACGCAGTATTTT
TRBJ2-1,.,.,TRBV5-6,CASSLGGAGNEQFF,TGTGCCAGCAGCTTGGGTGGGGCGGGGAATGAGCAGTTCTTC
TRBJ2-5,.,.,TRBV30,CAWSPPGRETQYF,TGTGCCTGGAGTCCCCCAGGGCGCGAGACCCAGTACTTC
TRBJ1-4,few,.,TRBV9,CASSVMGTNEKLFF,TGTGCCAGCAGCGTAATGGGGACTAATGAAAAACTGTTTTTT
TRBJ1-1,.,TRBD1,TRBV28,CASSPGQGGTEAFF,TGTGCCAGCAGCCCGGGACAGGGGGGCACTGAAGCTTTCTTT
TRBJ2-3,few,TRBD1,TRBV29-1,CSVALGQGSTDTQYF,TGCAGCGTTGCCTTGGGACAGGGGAGCACAGATACGCAGTATTTT
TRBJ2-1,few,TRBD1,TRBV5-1,CASARQGESYNEQFF,TGCGCCAGCGCCCGTCAGGGGGAATCCTACAATGAGCAGTTCTTC
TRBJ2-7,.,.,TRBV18,CASSRSYEQYF,TGTGCCAGCTCAAGATCCTACGAGCAGTACTTC
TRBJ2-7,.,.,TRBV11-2,CASSFRPSGEQYF,TGTGCCAGCAGCTTTAGACCCAGCGGCGAGCAGTACTTC
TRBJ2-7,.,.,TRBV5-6,CASTLFGYEQYF,TGTGCCAGCACCCTGTTTGGGTACGAGCAGTACTTC
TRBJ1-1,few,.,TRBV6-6,CASSYQVRGEAFF,TGTGCCAGCAGTTACCAAGTCCGGGGCGAAGCTTTCTTT
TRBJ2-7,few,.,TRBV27,CASTRWTVDEQYF,TGTGCCAGCACCCGATGGACCGTTGACGAGCAGTACTTC
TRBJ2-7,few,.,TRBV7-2,CASRQQGDEQYF,TGTGCCAGCAGACAACAGGGCGATGAGCAGTACTTC
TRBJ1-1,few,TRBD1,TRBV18,CASSPLTGITEAFF,TGTGCCAGCTCACCCCTGACAGGGATCACTGAAGCTTTCTTT
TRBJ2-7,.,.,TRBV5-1,CASSLPDSYEQYF,TGCGCCAGCAGCTTGCCTGATTCCTACGAGCAGTACTTC
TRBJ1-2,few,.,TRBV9,CASSVESRTPVGYTF,TGTGCCAGCAGCGTAGAGTCCAGGACACCCGTCGGCTACACCTTC
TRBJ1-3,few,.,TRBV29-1,CSVEQSSGNTIYF,TGCAGCGTTGAACAGAGCTCTGGAAACACCATATATTTT
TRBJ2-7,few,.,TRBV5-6,CASSGDAYEQYF,TGTGCCAGCAGTGGTGATGCTTACGAGCAGTACTTC
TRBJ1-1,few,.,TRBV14,CASSALGRVETEAFF,TGTGCCAGCAGCGCCCTGGGGCGCGTGGAAACTGAAGCTTTCTTT
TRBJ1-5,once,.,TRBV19,CASSIESNQPQHF,TGTGCCAGTAGTATAGAGAGCAATCAGCCCCAGCATTTT
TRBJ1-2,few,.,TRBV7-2,CASSLRGNYGYTF,TGTGCCAGCAGCTTAAGGGGCAACTATGGCTACACCTTC
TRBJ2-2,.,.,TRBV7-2,CASSLAQFNTGELFF,TGTGCCAGCAGCTTAGCACAATTCAACACCGGGGAGCTGTTTTTT
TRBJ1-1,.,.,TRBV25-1,CASSGGYPMNTEAFF,TGTGCCAGCAGTGGAGGGTACCCCATGAACACTGAAGCTTTCTTT
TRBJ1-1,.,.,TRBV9,CASSPRVLNTEAFF,TGTGCCAGCAGCCCCCGAGTCCTGAACACTGAAGCTTTCTTT
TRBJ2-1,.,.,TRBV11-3,CASSPTAGSYNEQFF,TGTGCCAGCAGCCCGACCGCGGGCTCCTACAATGAGCAGTTCTTC
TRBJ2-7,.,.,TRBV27,CASRVFGGEQYF,TGTGCCAGCCGGGTCTTCGGGGGCGAGCAGTACTTC
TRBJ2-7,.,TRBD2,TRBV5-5,CASSWGLAGYEQYF,TGTGCCAGCAGCTGGGGACTAGCGGGCTACGAGCAGTACTTC
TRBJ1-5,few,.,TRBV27,CASGHQGNQPQHF,TGTGCCAGCGGGCACCAGGGCAATCAGCCCCAGCATTTT
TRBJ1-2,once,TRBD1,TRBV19,CASSVHYRDREGYGYTF,TGTGCCAGTAGTGTTCACTATCGGGACAGGGAAGGCTATGGCTACACCTTC
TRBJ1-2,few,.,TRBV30,CAWSVLGGAEYGYTF,TGTGCCTGGAGTGTACTGGGAGGGGCTGAATATGGCTACACCTTC
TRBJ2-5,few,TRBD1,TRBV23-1,CASSSDRGPETQYF,TGCGCCAGCAGTTCGGACAGGGGCCCAGAGACCCAGTACTTC
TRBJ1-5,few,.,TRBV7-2,CASSLTISVISAQHF,TGTGCCAGCAGCTTGACCATTTCAGTAATCAGCGCCCAGCATTTT
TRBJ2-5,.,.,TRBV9,CASSVEAGRETQYF,TGTGCCAGCAGTGTAGAAGCTGGTCGGGAGACCCAGTACTTC
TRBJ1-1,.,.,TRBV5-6,CASSSPTVGGTEAFF,TGTGCCAGCAGCTCGCCTACAGTGGGAGGGACTGAAGCTTTCTTT
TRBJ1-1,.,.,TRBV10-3,CAISESEGKGSNTEAFF,TGTGCCATCAGTGAGTCGGAAGGAAAGGGCTCGAACACTGAAGCTTTCTTT
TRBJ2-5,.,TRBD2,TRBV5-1,CASSTGTTILETQYF,TGCGCCAGCAGCACGGGGACTACAATATTAGAGACCCAGTACTTC
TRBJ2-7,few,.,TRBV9,CASSVGPGSVEQYF,TGTGCCAGCAGCGTAGGCCCGGGTTCGGTCGAGCAGTACTTC
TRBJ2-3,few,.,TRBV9,CASSVGLGTDTQYF,TGTGCCAGCAGCGTAGGACTCGGCACAGATACGCAGTATTTT
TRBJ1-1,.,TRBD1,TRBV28,CASSSTGVPEAFF,TGTGCCAGCAGTTCGACAGGGGTTCCTGAAGCTTTCTTT
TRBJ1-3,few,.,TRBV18,CASSRDESSGNTIYF,TGTGCCAGCTCACGGGACGAAAGCTCTGGAAACACCATATATTTT
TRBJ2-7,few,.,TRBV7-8,CASSLTATYEQYF,TGTGCCAGCAGCTTGACAGCCACCTACGAGCAGTACTTC
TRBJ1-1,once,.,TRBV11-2,CASNNDGVNTEAFF,TGTGCCAGCAACAATGACGGAGTGAACACTGAAGCTTTCTTT
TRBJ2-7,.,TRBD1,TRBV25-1,CASSEGAREQYF,TGTGCCAGCAGCGAGGGGGCACGGGAGCAGTACTTC
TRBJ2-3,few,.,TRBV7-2,CADKPSGPSTDTQYF,TGTGCCGATAAGCCGAGCGGGCCGAGCACAGATACGCAGTATTTT
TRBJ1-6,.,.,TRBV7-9,CASSQRALMGSPLHF,TGTGCCAGCAGCCAAAGGGCCTTGATGGGTTCACCCCTCCACTTT
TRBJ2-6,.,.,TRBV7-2,CASSPKFSGANVLTF,TGTGCCAGCAGCCCGAAGTTCTCTGGGGCCAACGTCCTGACTTTC